This T cell receptor (beta chain) was sequenced for a study of T cell repertoires in cytomegalovirus infection. About the research overall: Alongside well-studied HLA-B-restricted CMV epitopes, recently identified HLA-C-restricted CMV epitopes were also used. Public TCR beta signature analysis indicated the presence of both CMV infection and matching HLA type.

One entry per CDR3 protein, called by TCRdb with MiXCR from the reads. The sample lists about 220,000 distinct CDR3 sequences; about 39% were seen once. Study-wide findings and caveats: The response measured ex vivo was dominated by TCR beta clonotypes (HLA-C-restricted and CMV-specific). Using cumulative public TCR beta family frequency, the authors identified those who carried CMV together with the relevant HLA.

CDR3 length: 20 residues. J was trimmed by 2 bases and V by 3 bases; bases with no gene match: 14. The V gene's germline CDR1 is LNHNV and CDR2 YYDKDF (reference sequence). This clonotype was counted a few times. As yet, its antigen is unknown. The receptor was isolated from a human donor in good health (CMV status not recorded). Some clones in this sample may be carry-over from other donors' samples. The gene calls are TRBV15 and TRBJ2-1; 12 bases line up with TRBD2. The sequenced sample was CD8+ T cells from cultured PBMCs, obtained from culture after CMV antigen stimulation. The CDR3 spells CATSSGPLTSGGPPYNEQFF. The CDR3 DNA follows: TGTGCCACCAGCAGTGGCCCCCTTACTAGCGGGGGGCCCCCCTACAATGAGCAGTTCTTC.